Sequencing of this T cell receptor (beta chain) was carried out in a study of cytomegalovirus exposure and HLA in healthy donors. General observations from the study: Later on, an analysis showed TCR association rates differing by HLA locus, with DRB1 the most and HLA-C the fewest. Later analysis suggested most CMV-associated TCR beta chains were HLA-restricted.

This PCR relied on a set of 60 Vbeta primers and 13 Jbeta primers. Profiled with immunoSEQ multiplex PCR; TCRdb holds only in-frame clones, not every one. The profile shows about 220,000 clones, over 60% of them singletons. As regards this clone: Its specificity is not known.

Germline V gene data show CDR1 as SNHLY and CDR2 as FYNNEI. This CDR3 is 15 amino acids long. Trimming left V 11 bases short and J 0 bases short, with 14 bases between. V is TRBV2 and J is TRBJ2-6, with TRBD2 as a possible D gene (5 bases). This sequence was found in a man aged 18 to 30 in good health and CMV-seronegative. Specimen: PBMCs. In nucleotides, the CDR3 is TGTGCCGGTGCCGCGGGTAGCTCTGGGGCCAACGTCCTGACTTTC. Its translation: CAGAAGSSGANVLTF.